Listed below are T cell receptor beta chains from one sample, sequenced in a study of lymphopenia after photon versus proton radiotherapy. Assay: immunoSEQ multiplex PCR; the TCRdb copy retains only in-frame clones and omits some. The sample has about 160,000 clones, about nine tenths seen once; the top ten hold around 4.7%. Sequencing used peripheral blood, obtained from a patient treated with photon-based radiotherapy. The receptors here all came from a man aged 45-60 years with gastric cancer. Both conserved end residues are trimmed from each CDR3. The D gene is left open where the match is weak.

J: TRBJ1-5; V: TRBV11-2; D: .; CDR3: ASSLPGGNQPQH
J: TRBJ2-7; V: TRBV7-9; D: .; CDR3: ASNKGGSSYEQY
J: TRBJ1-3; V: TRBV11-2; D: .; CDR3: ASSPYGSSGNTIY
J: TRBJ2-2; V: TRBV5-1; D: TRBD1; CDR3: ASSLAPGGGELF
J: TRBJ1-1; V: TRBV6-5; D: .; CDR3: ASSKYSTAASEAF
J: TRBJ2-2; V: TRBV15; D: TRBD2; CDR3: ATSPRLAAYTGELF
J: TRBJ1-5; V: TRBV28; D: .; CDR3: ASSLSGQPQH
J: TRBJ1-5; V: TRBV6-6; D: .; CDR3: ASSPRWSDSNQPQH
J: TRBJ1-4; V: TRBV18; D: .; CDR3: ASSPGVGTNEKLF
J: TRBJ2-7; V: TRBV5-6; D: .; CDR3: ASSIGPVSYEQY
J: TRBJ2-1; V: TRBV4-2; D: .; CDR3: ASSHGGGSYNEQF
J: TRBJ2-1; V: TRBV27; D: TRBD2; CDR3: ASSFAGGTYNEQF
J: TRBJ1-1; V: TRBV6-5; D: .; CDR3: ASSLRRDTTEAF
J: TRBJ2-7; V: TRBV5-1; D: TRBD1; CDR3: ASSAGTGGSYEQY
J: TRBJ2-3; V: TRBV7-9; D: .; CDR3: ASSLDGITDTQY
J: TRBJ1-2; V: TRBV2; D: TRBD1; CDR3: ASSVPGTGNYGYT
J: TRBJ1-3; V: TRBV9; D: .; CDR3: ASSAEPSLRGNTIY
J: TRBJ2-5; V: TRBV7-9; D: TRBD1; CDR3: ASSLRGQGARQETQY
J: TRBJ2-7; V: TRBV19; D: .; CDR3: ASRGYYNEQY